This TCR beta chain was sequenced for a study of cytomegalovirus exposure and HLA in healthy donors. The PCR contained 60 Vbeta and 13 Jbeta primers. TCRdb's copy holds only in-frame clones and misses some; the assay was immunoSEQ multiplex PCR. Among around 100,000 clones listed, over 75% were seen once. With regard to this clone: Its target is not known.

Study-level results: In a later analysis, a missense DCLRE1C variant was linked to TCR beta V- and J-gene trimming.

With V trimmed by 3 bases and J by 3 bases, 2 bases remained unmatched. Germline CDR1 SGHRS, CDR2 YFSETQ. The CDR3 is made up of 14 amino acids. Sequenced input: PBMCs. This chain links TRBV5-1 with TRBJ2-5; the match to TRBD2 covers 10 bases. The origin of this receptor is a young man in good health and CMV-seronegative. This CDR3 reads CASSWLAGEETQYF. The CDR3 nucleotides read TGCGCCAGCAGCTGGCTAGCGGGGGAAGAGACCCAGTACTTC.